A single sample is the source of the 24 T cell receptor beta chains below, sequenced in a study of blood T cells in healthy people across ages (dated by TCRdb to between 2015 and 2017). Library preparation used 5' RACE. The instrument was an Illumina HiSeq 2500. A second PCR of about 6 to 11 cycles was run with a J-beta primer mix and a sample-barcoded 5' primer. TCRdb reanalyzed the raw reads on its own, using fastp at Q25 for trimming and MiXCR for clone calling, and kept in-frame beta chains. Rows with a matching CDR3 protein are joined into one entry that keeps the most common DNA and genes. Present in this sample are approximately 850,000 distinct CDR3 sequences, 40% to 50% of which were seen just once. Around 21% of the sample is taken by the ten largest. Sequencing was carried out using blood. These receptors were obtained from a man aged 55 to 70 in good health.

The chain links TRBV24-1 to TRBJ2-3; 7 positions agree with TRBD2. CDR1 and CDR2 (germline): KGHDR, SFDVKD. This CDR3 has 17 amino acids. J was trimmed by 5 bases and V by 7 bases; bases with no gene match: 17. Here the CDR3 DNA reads TGTGCCACCAGCCGCCCGGCCGCGGGAGATGGGAGAGATACGCAGTATTTT. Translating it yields CATSRPAAGDGRDTQYF.

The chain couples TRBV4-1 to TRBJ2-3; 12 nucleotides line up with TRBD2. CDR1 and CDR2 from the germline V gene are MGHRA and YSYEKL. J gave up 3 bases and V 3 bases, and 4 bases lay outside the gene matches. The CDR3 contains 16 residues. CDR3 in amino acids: CASSHLLAGGTDTQYF. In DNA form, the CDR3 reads TGCGCCAGCAGCCACCTACTAGCGGGGGGAACAGATACGCAGTATTTT.

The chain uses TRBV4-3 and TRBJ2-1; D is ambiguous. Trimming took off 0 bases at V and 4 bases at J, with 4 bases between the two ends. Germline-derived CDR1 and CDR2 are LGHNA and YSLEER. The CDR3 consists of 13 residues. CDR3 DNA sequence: TGCGCCAGCAGCCAAGAGAAATACAATGAGCAGTTCTTC. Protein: CASSQEKYNEQFF.

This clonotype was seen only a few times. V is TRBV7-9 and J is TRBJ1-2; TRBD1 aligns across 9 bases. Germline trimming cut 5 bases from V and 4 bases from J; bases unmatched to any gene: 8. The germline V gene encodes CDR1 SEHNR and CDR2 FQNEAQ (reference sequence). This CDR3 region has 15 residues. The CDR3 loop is CASSAGTGSGYGYTF. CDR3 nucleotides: TGTGCCAGCAGCGCTGGGACAGGGTCGGGCTATGGCTACACCTTC.

CDR3: CATSDFPLGNEQFF. CDR3 DNA: TGTGCCACCAGTGATTTTCCCCTAGGCAATGAGCAGTTCTTC. This rearrangement joins TRBV24-1 to TRBJ2-1; no clear D gene. Per the germline V gene, CDR1 is KGHDR and CDR2 is SFDVKD. Trimming removed 1 base from V and 6 bases from J, with 9 bases in between. The CDR3 totals 14 residues.

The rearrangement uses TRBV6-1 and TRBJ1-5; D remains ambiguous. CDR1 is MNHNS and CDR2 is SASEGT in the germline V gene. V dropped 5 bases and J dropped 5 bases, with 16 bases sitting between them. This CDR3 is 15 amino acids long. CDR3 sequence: CASSWSPFQDQPQHF. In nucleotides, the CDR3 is TGTGCCAGCAGTTGGAGCCCATTCCAGGATCAGCCCCAGCATTTT.

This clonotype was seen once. The chain's CDR3 is CASRPHQNSPLHF. The CDR3 DNA reads as TGTGCCAGCAGGCCCCACCAGAATTCACCCCTCCACTTT. The V and J genes are TRBV6-5 and TRBJ1-6; D gene uncertain. The CDR3 extends over 13 amino acids. Looked up from germline, CDR1 is MNHEY and CDR2 is SVGAGI. Trimming took 6 bases from V and 7 from J, leaving 10 bases between them.

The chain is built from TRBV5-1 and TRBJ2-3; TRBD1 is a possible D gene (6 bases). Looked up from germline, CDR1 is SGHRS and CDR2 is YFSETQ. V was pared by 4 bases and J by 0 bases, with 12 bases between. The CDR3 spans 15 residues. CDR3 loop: CASSREGQSTDTQYF. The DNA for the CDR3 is TGCGCCAGCAGCCGAGAGGGACAAAGCACAGATACGCAGTATTTT. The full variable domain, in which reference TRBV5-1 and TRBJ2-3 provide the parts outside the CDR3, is KAGVTQTPRYLIKTRGQQVTLSCSPISGHRSVSWYQQTPGQGLQFLFEYFSETQRNKGNFPGRFSGRQFSNSRSEMNVSTLELGDSALYLCASSREGQSTDTQYFGPGTRLTVL.

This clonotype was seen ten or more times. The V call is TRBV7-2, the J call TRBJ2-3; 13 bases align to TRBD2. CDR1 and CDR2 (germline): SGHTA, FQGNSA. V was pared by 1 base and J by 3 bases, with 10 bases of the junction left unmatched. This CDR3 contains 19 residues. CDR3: CASSLGRLAGGLPTDTQYF. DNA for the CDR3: TGTGCCAGCAGCTTAGGGAGACTAGCGGGGGGCCTTCCTACAGATACGCAGTATTTT.

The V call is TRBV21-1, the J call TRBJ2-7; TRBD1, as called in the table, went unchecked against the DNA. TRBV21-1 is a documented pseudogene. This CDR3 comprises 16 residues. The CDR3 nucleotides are TGTGCCAGCAGCCCCAAAGGAAGGGGCTACTCCTACGAGCAGTACTTC. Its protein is CASSPKGRGYSYEQYF.

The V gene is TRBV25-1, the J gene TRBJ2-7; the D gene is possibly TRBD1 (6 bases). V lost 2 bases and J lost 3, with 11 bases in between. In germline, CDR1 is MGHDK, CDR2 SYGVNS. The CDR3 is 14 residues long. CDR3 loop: CASSERDTIYEQYF. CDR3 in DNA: TGTGCCAGCAGTGAACGGGACACCATCTACGAGCAGTACTTC.

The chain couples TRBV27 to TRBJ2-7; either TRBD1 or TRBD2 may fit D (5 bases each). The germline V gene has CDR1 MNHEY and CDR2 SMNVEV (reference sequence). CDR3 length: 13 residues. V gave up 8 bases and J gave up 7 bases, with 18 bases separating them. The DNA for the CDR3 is TGTGCCAGCGGTTACGGGGCCCTGGGGGAGCAGTACTTC. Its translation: CASGYGALGEQYF.

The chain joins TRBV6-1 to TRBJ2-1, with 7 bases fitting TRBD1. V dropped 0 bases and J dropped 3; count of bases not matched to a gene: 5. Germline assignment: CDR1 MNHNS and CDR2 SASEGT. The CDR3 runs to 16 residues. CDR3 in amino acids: CASSEALGQNYNEQFF. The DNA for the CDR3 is TGTGCCAGCAGTGAAGCTCTGGGACAGAACTACAATGAGCAGTTCTTC.

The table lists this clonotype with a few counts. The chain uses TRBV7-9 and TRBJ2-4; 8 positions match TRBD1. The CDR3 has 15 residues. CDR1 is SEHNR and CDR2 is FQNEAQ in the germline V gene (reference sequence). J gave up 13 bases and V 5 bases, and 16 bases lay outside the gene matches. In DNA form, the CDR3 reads TGTGCCAGCAGCGGGGTGACAGGGGTTCCGGGTGAGCAGTACTTC. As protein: CASSGVTGVPGEQYF.

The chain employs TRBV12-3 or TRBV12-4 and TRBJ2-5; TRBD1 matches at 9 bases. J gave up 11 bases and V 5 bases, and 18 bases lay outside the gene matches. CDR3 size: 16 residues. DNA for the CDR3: TGTGCCAGCAGTGCCGCCGCGGGACAGGGAGGAAGGGGGCAGTACTTC. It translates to CASSAAAGQGGRGQYF.

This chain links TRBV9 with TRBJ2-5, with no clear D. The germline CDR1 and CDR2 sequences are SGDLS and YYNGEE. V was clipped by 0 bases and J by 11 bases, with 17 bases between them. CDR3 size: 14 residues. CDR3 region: CASSVGVEVSEQYF. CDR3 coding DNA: TGTGCCAGCAGCGTAGGGGTCGAGGTTTCTGAGCAGTACTTC.

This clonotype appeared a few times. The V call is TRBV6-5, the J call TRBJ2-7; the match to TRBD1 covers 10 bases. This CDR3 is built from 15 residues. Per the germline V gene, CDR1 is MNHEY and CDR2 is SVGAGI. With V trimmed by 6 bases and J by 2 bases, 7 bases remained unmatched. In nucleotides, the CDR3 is TGTGCCAGCAGCCGTGACAGGGGGCCGACCTACGAGCAGTACTTC. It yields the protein CASSRDRGPTYEQYF.

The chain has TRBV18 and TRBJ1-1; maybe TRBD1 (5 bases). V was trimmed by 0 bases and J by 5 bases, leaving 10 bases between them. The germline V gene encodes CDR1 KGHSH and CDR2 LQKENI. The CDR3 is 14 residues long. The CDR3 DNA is TGTGCCAGCTCACCACCTCAGGGTTGGACTGAAGCTTTCTTT. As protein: CASSPPQGWTEAFF.

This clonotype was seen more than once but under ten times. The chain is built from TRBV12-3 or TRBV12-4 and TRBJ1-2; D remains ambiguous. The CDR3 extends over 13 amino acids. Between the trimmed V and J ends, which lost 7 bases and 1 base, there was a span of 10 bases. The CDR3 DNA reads TGTGCCAGCACGTCAACAAGTAACTATGGCTACACCTTC. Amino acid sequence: CASTSTSNYGYTF.

The CDR3: CATSDNIPDTQYF. The CDR3 region has the DNA TGTGCCACCAGTGACAACATTCCAGATACGCAGTATTTT. The V and J genes are TRBV24-1 and TRBJ2-3; D is undetermined. The CDR3 spans 13 residues. V was shortened by 4 bases and J by 4 bases, with 8 bases between the two germline ends. CDR1 is KGHDR, CDR2 SFDVKD, per germline.

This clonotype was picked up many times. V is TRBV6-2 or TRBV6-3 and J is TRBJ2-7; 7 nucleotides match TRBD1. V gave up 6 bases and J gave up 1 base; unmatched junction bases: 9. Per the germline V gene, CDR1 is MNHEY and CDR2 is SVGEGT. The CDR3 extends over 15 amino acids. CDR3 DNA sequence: TGTGCCAGCAGAGTGGGACAGCCCTTATCCTACGAGCAGTACTTC. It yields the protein CASRVGQPLSYEQYF.

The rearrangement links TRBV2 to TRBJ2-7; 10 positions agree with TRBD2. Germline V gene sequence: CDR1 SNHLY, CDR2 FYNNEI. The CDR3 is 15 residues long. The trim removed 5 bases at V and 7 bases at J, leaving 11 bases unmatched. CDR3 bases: TGTGCCAGCAGTACGTCCGGGACTAGCGAGGCTGAGCAGTACTTC. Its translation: CASSTSGTSEAEQYF.

The chain's CDR3 is CSVVLSTNEKLFF. DNA for the CDR3: TGCAGTGTTGTATTGTCGACTAATGAAAAACTGTTTTTT. The V and J genes are TRBV20-1 and TRBJ1-4, with D hard to call. Trimming cost V 7 bases and J 2 bases, with 11 bases left between them. The CDR3 has 13 amino acids. Germline V lookup: CDR1 DFQATT, CDR2 SNEGSKA (reference sequence).

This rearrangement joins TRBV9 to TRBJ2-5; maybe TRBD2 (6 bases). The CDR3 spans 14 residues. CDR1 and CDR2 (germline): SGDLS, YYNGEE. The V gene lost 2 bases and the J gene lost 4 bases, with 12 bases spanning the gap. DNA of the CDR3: TGTGCCAGCAGCGTGGACATGGGGGGAGAGACCCAGTACTTC. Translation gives CASSVDMGGETQYF.